Only one count was recorded for the clone carrying this TCR beta chain. No antigen is known for it. Looked up from germline, CDR1 is SEHNR and CDR2 is FQNEAQ (reference sequence). This CDR3 spans 16 amino acids. Germline trimming cut 6 bases from V and 4 bases from J; bases unmatched to any gene: 11. This sample is drawn from a study of T cell repertoires in cytomegalovirus infection. Study in general: An indication of both CMV infection and matching HLA type came from public TCR beta signatures.

Each CDR3 protein gets one entry after TCRdb re-called the reads with MiXCR. The data show 450,000 to 650,000 distinct CDR3 sequences, almost 40% seen once. The chain links TRBV7-9 to TRBJ2-5, with 10 bases matching TRBD1. The sequence was collected from a human donor in good health (CMV status not recorded). Some clones in this sample may be carry-over from other donors' samples. Sequenced material: cultured PBMCs, taken from culture after CMV antigen stimulation. The CDR3 bases are TGTGCCAGCAGACGTGACAGGGGGCGCGTGGCAGAGACCCAGTACTTC. This translates into CASRRDRGRVAETQYF.